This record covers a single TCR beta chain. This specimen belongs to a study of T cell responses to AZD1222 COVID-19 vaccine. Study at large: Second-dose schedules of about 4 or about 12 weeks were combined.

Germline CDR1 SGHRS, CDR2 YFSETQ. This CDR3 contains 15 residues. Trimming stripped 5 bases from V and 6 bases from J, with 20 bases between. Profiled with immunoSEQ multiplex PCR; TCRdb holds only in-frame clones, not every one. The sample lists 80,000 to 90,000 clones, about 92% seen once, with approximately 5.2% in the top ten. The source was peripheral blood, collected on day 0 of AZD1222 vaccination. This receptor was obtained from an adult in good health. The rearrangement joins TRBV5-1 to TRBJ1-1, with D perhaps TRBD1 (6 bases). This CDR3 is CASRDRTDPFAEAFF. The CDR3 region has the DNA TGCGCCAGCAGGGATAGGACAGATCCCTTCGCTGAAGCTTTCTTT.